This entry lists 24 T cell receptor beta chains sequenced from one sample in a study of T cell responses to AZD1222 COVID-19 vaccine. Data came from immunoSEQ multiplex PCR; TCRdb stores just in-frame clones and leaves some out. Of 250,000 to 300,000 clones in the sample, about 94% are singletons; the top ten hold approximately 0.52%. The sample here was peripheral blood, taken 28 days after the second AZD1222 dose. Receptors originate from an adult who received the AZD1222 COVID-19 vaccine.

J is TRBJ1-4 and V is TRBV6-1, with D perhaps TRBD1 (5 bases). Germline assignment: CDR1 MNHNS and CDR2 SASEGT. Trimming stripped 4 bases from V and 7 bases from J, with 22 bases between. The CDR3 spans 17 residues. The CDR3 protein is CASSGGWAEPGSEKLFF. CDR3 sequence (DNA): TGTGCCAGCAGTGGAGGATGGGCGGAGCCAGGGAGTGAAAAACTGTTTTTT.

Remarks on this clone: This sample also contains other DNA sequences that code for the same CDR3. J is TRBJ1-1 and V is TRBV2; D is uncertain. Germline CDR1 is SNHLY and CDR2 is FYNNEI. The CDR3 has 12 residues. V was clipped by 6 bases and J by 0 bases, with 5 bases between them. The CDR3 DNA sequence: TGTGCCAGCAGCCTCATGAACACTGAAGCTTTCTTT. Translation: CASSLMNTEAFF.

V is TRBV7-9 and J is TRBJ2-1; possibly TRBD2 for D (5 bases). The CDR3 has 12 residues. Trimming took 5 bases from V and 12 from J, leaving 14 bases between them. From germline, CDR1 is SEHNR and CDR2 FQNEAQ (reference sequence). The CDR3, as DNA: TGTGCCAGCAGCCCGAACGCCGGAGGGCAGTTCTTC. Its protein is CASSPNAGGQFF.

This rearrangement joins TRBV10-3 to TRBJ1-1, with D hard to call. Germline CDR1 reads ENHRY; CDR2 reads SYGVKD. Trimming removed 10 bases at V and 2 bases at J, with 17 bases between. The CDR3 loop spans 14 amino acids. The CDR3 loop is CATMDPLENTEAFF. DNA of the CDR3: TGTGCCACCATGGACCCCCTGGAAAACACTGAAGCTTTCTTT.

The CDR3 DNA sequence: TGTGCCAGCAGTACGAGGGCGCAAGAGACCCAGTACTTC. Protein: CASSTRAQETQYF. The chain carries TRBV28 and TRBJ2-5, with D possibly being TRBD2 (5 bases). V was shortened by 5 bases and J by 2 bases, with 9 bases between the two germline ends. The V gene's germline CDR1 is MDHEN and CDR2 SYDVKM. CDR3 length: 13 amino acids.

CDR3 sequence reads: CASSQEVGRYEQYF. The CDR3 DNA reads as TGCGCCAGCAGCCAAGAAGTGGGCAGATACGAGCAGTACTTC. The chain couples TRBV4-1 to TRBJ2-7; D is uncertain. Trimming took 0 bases from V and 4 from J, leaving 10 bases between them. Germline assignment: CDR1 MGHRA and CDR2 YSYEKL. The CDR3 has 14 residues.

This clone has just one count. The CDR3 region is CASSTGTSAYNEQFF. The CDR3 region has the DNA TGTGCCAGCAGTACCGGGACTAGCGCCTACAATGAGCAGTTCTTC. The chain is built from TRBV9 and TRBJ2-1; 10 nucleotides match TRBD2. The CDR3 sequence is 15 residues long. The V gene end was trimmed by 5 bases and the J gene end by 2 bases; junction bases not matched to a gene: 4. CDR1 SGDLS and CDR2 YYNGEE come from the germline V gene.

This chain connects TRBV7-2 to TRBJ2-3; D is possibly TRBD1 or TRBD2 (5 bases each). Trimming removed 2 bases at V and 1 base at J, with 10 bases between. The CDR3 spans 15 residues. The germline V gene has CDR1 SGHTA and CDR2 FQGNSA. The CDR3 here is CASSLRGVGTDTQYF. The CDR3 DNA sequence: TGTGCCAGCAGCTTAAGAGGGGTGGGCACAGATACGCAGTATTTT.

The CDR3 DNA follows: TGTGCCAGCAGCTTAGGGGACAGGGCCACTGAAGCTTTCTTT. This translates into CASSLGDRATEAFF. The chain joins TRBV7-2 to TRBJ1-1, with 9 positions matching TRBD1. The J segment lost 4 bases and the V segment lost 1 base, leaving 1 base of the junction unmatched. Germline values: CDR1 SGHTA, CDR2 FQGNSA. The CDR3 sequence is 14 residues long.

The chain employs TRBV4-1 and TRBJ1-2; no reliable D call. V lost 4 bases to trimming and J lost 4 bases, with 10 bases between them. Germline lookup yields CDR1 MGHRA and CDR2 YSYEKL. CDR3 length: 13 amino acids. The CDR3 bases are TGCGCCAGCAGCCCGAGTGGGGTCTATGGCTACACCTTC. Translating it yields CASSPSGVYGYTF.

CDR3: CASSQRVYYGYTF. The CDR3 DNA sequence: TGTGCCAGCAGCCAAAGGGTTTACTATGGCTACACCTTC. V usage is TRBV3-1 (or the pseudogene TRBV3-2) and J usage is TRBJ1-2; D is unclear. V lost 2 bases, J lost 3 bases, and 7 bases lay in between. Germline lookup yields CDR1 LGHDT and CDR2 YNNKEL (reference sequence). The CDR3 runs 13 residues.

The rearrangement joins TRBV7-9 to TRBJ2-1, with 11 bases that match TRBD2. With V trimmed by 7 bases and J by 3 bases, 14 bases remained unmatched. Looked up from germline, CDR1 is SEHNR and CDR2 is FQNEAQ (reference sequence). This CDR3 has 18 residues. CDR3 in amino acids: CASTRRGSGGAGYNEQFF. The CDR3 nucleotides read TGTGCCAGCACCCGCCGGGGTAGCGGGGGGGCCGGCTACAATGAGCAGTTCTTC. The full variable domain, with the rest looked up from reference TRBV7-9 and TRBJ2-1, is DTGVSQNPRHKITKRGQNVTFRCDPISEHNRLYWYRQTLGQGPEFLTYFQNEAQLEKSRLLSDRFSAERPKGSFSTLEIQRTEQGDSAMYLCASTRRGSGGAGYNEQFFGPGTRLTVL.

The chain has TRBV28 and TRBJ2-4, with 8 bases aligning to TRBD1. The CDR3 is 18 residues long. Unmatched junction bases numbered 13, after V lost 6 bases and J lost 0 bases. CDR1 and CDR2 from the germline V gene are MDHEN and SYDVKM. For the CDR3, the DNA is TGTGCCAGCAGCAGAGGCCGCCAGGGGGCTCAAGCCAAAAACATTCAGTACTTC. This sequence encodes CASSRGRQGAQAKNIQYF.

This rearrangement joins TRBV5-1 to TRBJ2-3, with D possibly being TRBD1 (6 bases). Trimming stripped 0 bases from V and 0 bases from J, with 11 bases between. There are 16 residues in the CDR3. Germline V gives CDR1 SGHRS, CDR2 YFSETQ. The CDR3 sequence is CASSLGPGVSTDTQYF. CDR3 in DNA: TGCGCCAGCAGCTTGGGTCCAGGGGTAAGCACAGATACGCAGTATTTT.

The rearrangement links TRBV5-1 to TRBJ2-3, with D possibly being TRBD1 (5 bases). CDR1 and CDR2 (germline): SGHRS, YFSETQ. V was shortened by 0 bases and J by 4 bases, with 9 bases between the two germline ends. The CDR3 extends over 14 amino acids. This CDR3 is CASSLVVGADTQYF. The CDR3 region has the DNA TGCGCCAGCAGCTTGGTGGTAGGGGCAGATACGCAGTATTTT. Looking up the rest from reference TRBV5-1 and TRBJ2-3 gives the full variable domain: KAGVTQTPRYLIKTRGQQVTLSCSPISGHRSVSWYQQTPGQGLQFLFEYFSETQRNKGNFPGRFSGRQFSNSRSEMNVSTLELGDSALYLCASSLVVGADTQYFGPGTRLTVL.

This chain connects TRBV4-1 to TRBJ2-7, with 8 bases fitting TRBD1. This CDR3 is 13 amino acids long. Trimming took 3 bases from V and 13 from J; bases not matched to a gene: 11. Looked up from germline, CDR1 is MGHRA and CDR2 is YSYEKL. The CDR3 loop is CASSQAEWGQAYF. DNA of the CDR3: TGCGCCAGCAGCCAGGCTGAATGGGGACAGGCATACTTC.

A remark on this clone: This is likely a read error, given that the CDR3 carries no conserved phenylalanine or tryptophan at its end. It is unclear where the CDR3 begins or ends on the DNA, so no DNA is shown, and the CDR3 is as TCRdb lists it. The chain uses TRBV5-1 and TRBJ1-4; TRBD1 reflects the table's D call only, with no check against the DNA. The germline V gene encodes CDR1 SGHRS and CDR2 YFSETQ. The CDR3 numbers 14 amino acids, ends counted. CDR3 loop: CASSHPGFPRIIFL.

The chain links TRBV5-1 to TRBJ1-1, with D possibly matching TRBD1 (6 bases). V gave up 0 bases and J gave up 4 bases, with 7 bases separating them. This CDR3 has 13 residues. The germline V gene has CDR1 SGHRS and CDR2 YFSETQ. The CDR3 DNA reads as TGCGCCAGCAGCTTGGACAGGGTCACTGAAGCTTTCTTT. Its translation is CASSLDRVTEAFF.

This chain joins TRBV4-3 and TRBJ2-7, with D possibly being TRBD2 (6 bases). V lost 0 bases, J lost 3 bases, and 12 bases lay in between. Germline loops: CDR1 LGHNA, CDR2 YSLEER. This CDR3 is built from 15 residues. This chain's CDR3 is CASSQDRGSGYEQYF. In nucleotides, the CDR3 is TGCGCCAGCAGCCAAGATAGGGGTAGCGGCTACGAGCAGTACTTC.

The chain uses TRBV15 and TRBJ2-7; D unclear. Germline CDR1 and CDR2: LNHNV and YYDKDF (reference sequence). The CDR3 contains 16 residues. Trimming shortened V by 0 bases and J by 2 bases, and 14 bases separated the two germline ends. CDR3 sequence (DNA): TGTGCCACCAGCAGAGAACTGGCAGGCCTAACCTACGAGCAGTACTTC. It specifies CATSRELAGLTYEQYF.

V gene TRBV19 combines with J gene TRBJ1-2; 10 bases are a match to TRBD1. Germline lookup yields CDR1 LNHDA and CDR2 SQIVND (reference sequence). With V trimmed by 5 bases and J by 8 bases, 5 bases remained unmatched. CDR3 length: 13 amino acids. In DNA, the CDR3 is TGTGCCAGTAGTGAGACAGGGGGCCGGGGCTACACCTTC. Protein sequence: CASSETGGRGYTF.

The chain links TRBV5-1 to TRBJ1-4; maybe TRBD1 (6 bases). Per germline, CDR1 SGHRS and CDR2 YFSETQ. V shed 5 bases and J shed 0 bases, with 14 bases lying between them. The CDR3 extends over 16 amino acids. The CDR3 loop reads CASRQGQFATNEKLFF. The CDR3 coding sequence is TGCGCCAGCAGACAAGGACAGTTTGCAACTAATGAAAAACTGTTTTTT.

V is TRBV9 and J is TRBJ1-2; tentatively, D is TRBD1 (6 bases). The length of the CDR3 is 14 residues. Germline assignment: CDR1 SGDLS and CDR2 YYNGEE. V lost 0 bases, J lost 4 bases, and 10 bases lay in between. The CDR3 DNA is TGTGCCAGCAGCGTAGATCTACAGGGCTATGGCTACACCTTC. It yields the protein CASSVDLQGYGYTF.

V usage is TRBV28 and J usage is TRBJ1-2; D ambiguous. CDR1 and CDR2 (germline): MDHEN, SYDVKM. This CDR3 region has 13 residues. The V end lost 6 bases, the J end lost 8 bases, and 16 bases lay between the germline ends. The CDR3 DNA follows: TGTGCCAGCAGGAAACAGAGATCTCGAGGCTACACCTTC. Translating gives CASRKQRSRGYTF.